This T cell receptor (beta chain) is drawn from a study of response to subunit inactivated influenza vaccine. The V segment lost 8 bases and the J segment 1 base; nucleotides outside the gene matches: 8. CDR3 length: 15 amino acids. Using its own MiXCR run on the RT-PCR reads, TCRdb lists one record per CDR3 protein. Seen here are about 530,000 distinct CDR3 sequences, 12% observed once, and the top ten hold more than 8.5%. This clonotype was found a few times. The V and J genes are TRBV12-3 or TRBV12-4 and TRBJ2-7; 10 bases map to TRBD1. This clonotype was obtained from a man aged 50-60 years who received an inactivated influenza vaccine. The sample was PBMCs from blood, taken on the day of vaccination. In DNA form, the CDR3 reads TGTGCCAGCGGCCTGATGGGACAGGGGTCCTACGAGCAGTACTTC. It yields the protein CASGLMGQGSYEQYF.